A selection of T cell receptor beta chains follows, all from one sample in a study of tumor-infiltrating lymphocytes in primary liver carcinoma. MiXCR, run by TCRdb on the multiplex PCR reads, gives a single entry per CDR3 protein. The repertoire has approximately 120,000 distinct CDR3 sequences, 60% to 80% of them found once; the top ten carry about 8%. The sample taken for sequencing was liver tumor tissue from sampling region 3. These receptors all come from a woman in her fifties or sixties with primary liver carcinoma and hepatitis B virus infection. The CDR3 runs from the conserved cysteine through the conserved F or W. The D gene is left open where the match is weak. Size values are once, few and many counts, or a class for expanded clones, and some rows have none.

v_gene	len	j_gene	d_gene	abundance	CDR3nt	CDR3aa
TRBV29-1	13	TRBJ2-3	TRBD2	many	TGCAGCCTTAGCGGGAGCGGGGTAGATACGCAGTATTTT	CSLSGSGVDTQYF
TRBV4-1	15	TRBJ2-1	NA	NA	TGCGCCAGCAGCCGTAGTGTCAGCTACTACAATGAGCAGTTCTTC	CASSRSVSYYNEQFF
TRBV12-3/TRBV12-4	16	TRBJ1-1	TRBD1	many	TGTGCCAGCAGCTCTCGGGGGACAGCCCCGAACACTGAAGCTTTCTTT	CASSSRGTAPNTEAFF
TRBV6-1	14	TRBJ1-2	TRBD1	many	TGTGCCAGCAATAGGGACAGGGGCGAGTATGGCTACACCTTC	CASNRDRGEYGYTF
TRBV4-2	17	TRBJ2-2	NA	once	TGTGCCAGCAGCCCCCTCTCAAAGCGGACGAACACCGGGGGGCTGTTTTTC	CASSPLSKRTNTGGLFF
TRBV11-2	15	TRBJ2-1	TRBD2	once	TGTGTCAGCAGCTTAACGCAGCGGGACTACTATGAGCAGTTCTTC	CVSSLTQRDYYEQFF
TRBV28	15	TRBJ1-1	NA	NA	TGTGCCAGCGGGGCGTCGCTCGGCCGGTGCACTGAAGCTTTCTTT	CASGASLGRCTEAFF
TRBV11-2	18	TRBJ2-6	NA	few	TGTGCCAGCAGCTTACCTCCCGGTGGGGGAGTTGGGGCCAACATCCTAACTTTC	CASSLPPGGGVGANILTF
TRBV29-1	14	TRBJ1-1	NA	NA	TGCATCGTTGTGTCAGGACAACTGAACACTGAAGCTTTCTTT	CIVVSGQLNTEAFF
TRBV4-2	20	TRBJ2-6	NA	many	TGTGCCAGCAGCCAAGATCGTGGCAGACTGTCTTTCTCTGGGGCCAACGTCCTGACTTTC	CASSQDRGRLSFSGANVLTF
TRBV6-5	16	TRBJ2-3	TRBD2	NA	TGTGCCAGCAGTTACCGGGGACTAGTGGCTAGGGATACGCAGTATTTT	CASSYRGLVARDTQYF
TRBV12-3/TRBV12-4	16	TRBJ2-1	NA	NA	TGTGCCAGCAGGGAGATAGGAGGGGGGGTTCGTAATGAGCCGTTCTTC	CASREIGGGVRNEPFF
TRBV6-1	14	TRBJ2-7	TRBD1	NA	TGTGTCAGCACGTGGACAGGGGCCTCCTACGAGCAGTACTTC	CVSTWTGASYEQYF
TRBV20-1	15	TRBJ2-7	NA	few	TGCAGTGCTAGAGATCCTCAGGGGCCTTTCTACGAGCAGTACTTC	CSARDPQGPFYEQYF
TRBV11-2	14	TRBJ2-1	NA	NA	TGTGCCAGCAGACAGGATCGGAGGGTAACTGAGCAGTTCTTT	CASRQDRRVTEQFF
TRBV5-1	16	TRBJ1-3	NA	NA	TGCGCCAGCAGCTTGGGAGCCGTGGTATCGGGAAACACCATGTATTTT	CASSLGAVVSGNTMYF
TRBV12-3/TRBV12-4	12	TRBJ2-5	NA	few	TGTGCCAGCAGTTTTGACCAAGAGACCCAGTACTTC	CASSFDQETQYF
TRBV6-6	11	TRBJ1-1	NA	many	TGTGGGTCACGGGTTTACACTGAAGCTTTCTTT	CGSRVYTEAFF
TRBV28	16	TRBJ2-7	NA	once	TGTGCCAGCAATTTGTCCGGGACGACGGGGCTGAACGAGCAGTACTTC	CASNLSGTTGLNEQYF
TRBV29-1	12	TRBJ1-5	NA	NA	TGCAGCGTTGGGACAAACAACCAGCCCCAGCATTTT	CSVGTNNQPQHF
TRBV10-2	14	TRBJ1-6	TRBD1	NA	TGCGCCAGCAGATCTCGACAGGGTAATTCACCCCTACACTTT	CASRSRQGNSPLHF
TRBV29-1	14	TRBJ2-2	NA	NA	TGCAGCGCAACAGGGCCTCTGAACACCGGGGAGCCGGTTTTT	CSATGPLNTGEPVF
TRBV6-2/TRBV6-3	13	TRBJ1-1	NA	many	TGTGCCAGCGGTTACCGGGAGAACACTGAAGCTTTCTTT	CASGYRENTEAFF
TRBV5-1	15	TRBJ2-1	TRBD1	NA	TGCGCCAGCAGCTCGCCCCGACAGGGTTCGAATGAGCAGTTCTTC	CASSSPRQGSNEQFF
TRBV11-2	15	TRBJ2-2	NA	once	TGTGCCCGCAGCCCTCCGCAAGGACCGACCGGGGGGCTGTCTTTT	CARSPPQGPTGGLSF
TRBV5-1	14	TRBJ2-7	NA	few	TGCGCCAGCAGGAGACAAGGGGGTTCCTACGAGCAGTACTTC	CASRRQGGSYEQYF
TRBV6-1	13	TRBJ2-7	NA	NA	TGTGCCAGCTTAAGGGACCCTACCTACGAGCAGTACTTC	CASLRDPTYEQYF
TRBV14	16	TRBJ2-1	NA	many	TGTGCCAGCAGCTATCCCAGCGGAAGCTCCTACAATGAGCAGTTCTTC	CASSYPSGSSYNEQFF
TRBV11-2	13	TRBJ2-4	NA	NA	TGTACCAGCAGCATTGGATCGTTAAACATTCAGTACTTC	CTSSIGSLNIQYF
TRBV6-1	14	TRBJ1-1	NA	NA	TGTGCCAACTGTGAAAGGAGGTCGACTGCTGAAGCTTTCTTT	CANCERRSTAEAFF
TRBV21-1	14	TRBJ1-2	NA	NA	TGTGCCAGCAGCAGAGCAGGGACTAACTATGGCTACACCTTC	CASSRAGTNYGYTF
TRBV7-9	16	TRBJ2-7	NA	NA	TGTGCCAGTAGCCCCTGGGATCAAGGGGCGGACTACAGGCAGTACTTC	CASSPWDQGADYRQYF
TRBV14	13	TRBJ2-1	NA	NA	TGTGCCATCAGCCAAGGTATTGGTAATGAGCAGTTTTTC	CAISQGIGNEQFF
TRBV12-1	16	TRBJ2-2	NA	NA	TGTGCCAGCATGGCGGGGGGGCACATGAACACCGGGGAGCTGTTTTTT	CASMAGGHMNTGELFF
TRBV11-2	17	TRBJ2-1	TRBD2	NA	TGTGCTAGCAGCCCAGGGACCGGGAGGGGAAAGGGAAATGAGCAGTTCTTC	CASSPGTGRGKGNEQFF
TRBV29-1	14	TRBJ1-3	TRBD1	many	TGCAGCGTCACGAAAAAGACAGGGGCAAACACCATATATTTT	CSVTKKTGANTIYF
TRBV28	15	TRBJ2-3	NA	NA	TGTGCCAGCAGTTCACCCTCAGCCGGCACAGATACGCAGTATTTT	CASSSPSAGTDTQYF
TRBV28	18	TRBJ2-3	TRBD2	NA	TGTGCCAGCAGTTTACCGACTAGCGGGAGGGTTGGTGCAGATACGCAGTGTTTT	CASSLPTSGRVGADTQCF
TRBV6-2/TRBV6-3	15	TRBJ2-6	NA	NA	TGTGCCAGCAGTCCTCTCGGTTCCGGGGCCAACCTCCTGACTTTC	CASSPLGSGANLLTF
TRBV4-1	16	TRBJ1-4	NA	many	TGCGCCAGCAGCCAAGATCACGGGCCCCCTAATGAAAAACTGTTTTTT	CASSQDHGPPNEKLFF
TRBV28	15	TRBJ2-1	TRBD2	NA	TGTGCCAGCACCCCCCTAGCGGGCCAGCTCAATGAGCAGTTCTTC	CASTPLAGQLNEQFF
TRBV5-1	15	TRBJ2-1	TRBD1	many	TGCGCCAGCAGCTTGACAGGGGCCTACTACAATGAGCAGTTCTTC	CASSLTGAYYNEQFF